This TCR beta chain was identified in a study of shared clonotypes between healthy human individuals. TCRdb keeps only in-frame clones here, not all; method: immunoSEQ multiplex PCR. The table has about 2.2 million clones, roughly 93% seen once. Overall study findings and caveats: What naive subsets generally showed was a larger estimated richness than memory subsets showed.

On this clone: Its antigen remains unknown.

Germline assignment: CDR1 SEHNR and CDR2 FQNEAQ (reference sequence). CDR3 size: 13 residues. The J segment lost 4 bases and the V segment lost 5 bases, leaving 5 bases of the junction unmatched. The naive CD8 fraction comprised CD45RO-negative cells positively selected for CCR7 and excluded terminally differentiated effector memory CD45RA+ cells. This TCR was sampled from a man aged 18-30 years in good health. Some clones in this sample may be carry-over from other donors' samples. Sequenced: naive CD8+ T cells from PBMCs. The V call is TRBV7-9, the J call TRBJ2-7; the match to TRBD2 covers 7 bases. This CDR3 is CASSPKRGYEQYF. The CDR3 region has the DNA TGTGCCAGCAGCCCCAAGCGGGGTTACGAGCAGTACTTC.